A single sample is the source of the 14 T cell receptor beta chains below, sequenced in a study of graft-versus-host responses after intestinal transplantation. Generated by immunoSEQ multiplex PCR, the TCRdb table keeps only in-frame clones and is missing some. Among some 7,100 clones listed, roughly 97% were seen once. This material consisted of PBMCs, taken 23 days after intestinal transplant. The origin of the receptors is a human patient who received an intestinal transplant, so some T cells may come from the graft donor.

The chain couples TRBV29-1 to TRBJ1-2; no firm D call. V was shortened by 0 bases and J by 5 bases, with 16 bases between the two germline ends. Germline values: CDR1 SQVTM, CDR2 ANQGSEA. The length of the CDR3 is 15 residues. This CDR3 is CSVEDRKVGVYGYTF. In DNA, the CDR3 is TGCAGCGTTGAAGATCGGAAAGTTGGAGTTTATGGCTACACCTTC.

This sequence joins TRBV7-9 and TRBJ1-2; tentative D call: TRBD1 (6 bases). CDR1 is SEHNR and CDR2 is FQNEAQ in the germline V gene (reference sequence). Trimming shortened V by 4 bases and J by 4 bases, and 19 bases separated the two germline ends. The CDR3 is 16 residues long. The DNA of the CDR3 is TGTGCCAGCAGCTCCACCCGGACAGACCTAATCTATGGCTACACCTTC. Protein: CASSSTRTDLIYGYTF.

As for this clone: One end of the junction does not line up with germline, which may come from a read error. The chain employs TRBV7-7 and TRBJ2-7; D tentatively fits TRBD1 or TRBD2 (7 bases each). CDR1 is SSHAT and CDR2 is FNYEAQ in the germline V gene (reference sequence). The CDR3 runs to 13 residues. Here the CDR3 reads CASSQGGDYEQYF. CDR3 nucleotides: TGTGCTAGCAGCCAGGGGGGGGACTACGAGCAGTACTTC. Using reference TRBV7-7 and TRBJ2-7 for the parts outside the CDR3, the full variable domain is GAGVSQSPRYKVTKRGQDVTLRCDPISSHATLYWYQQALGQGPEFLTYFNYEAQPDKSGLPSDRFSAERPEGSISTLTIQRTEQRDSAMYRCASSQGGDYEQYFGPGTRLTVT.

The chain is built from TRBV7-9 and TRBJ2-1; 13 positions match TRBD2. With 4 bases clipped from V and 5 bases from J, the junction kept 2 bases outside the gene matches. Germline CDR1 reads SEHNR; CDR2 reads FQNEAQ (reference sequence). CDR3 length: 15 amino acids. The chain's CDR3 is CASSYGTSGNNEQFF. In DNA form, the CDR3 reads TGTGCCAGCAGCTACGGGACTAGCGGGAACAATGAGCAGTTCTTC.

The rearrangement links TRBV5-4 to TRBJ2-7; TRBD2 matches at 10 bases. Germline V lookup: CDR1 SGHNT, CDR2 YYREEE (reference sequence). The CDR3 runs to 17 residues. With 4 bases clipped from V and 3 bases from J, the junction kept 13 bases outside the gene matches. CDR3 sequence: CASSPGLAGEDYYEQYF. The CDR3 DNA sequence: TGTGCCAGCAGCCCGGGGCTAGCGGGAGAAGATTACTACGAGCAGTACTTC.

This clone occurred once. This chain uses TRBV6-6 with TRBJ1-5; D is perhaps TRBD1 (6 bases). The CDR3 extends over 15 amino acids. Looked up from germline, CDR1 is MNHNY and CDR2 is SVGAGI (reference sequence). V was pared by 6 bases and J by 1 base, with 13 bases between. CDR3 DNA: TGTGCCAGCAGGGGGAGGGGGAAGAGCAATCAGCCCCAGCATTTT. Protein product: CASRGRGKSNQPQHF.

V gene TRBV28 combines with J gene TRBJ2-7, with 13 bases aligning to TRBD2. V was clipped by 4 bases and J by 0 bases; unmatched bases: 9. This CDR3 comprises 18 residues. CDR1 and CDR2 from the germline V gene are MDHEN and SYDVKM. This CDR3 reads CASSSGLAGSFSSYEQYF. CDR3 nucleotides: TGTGCCAGCAGTTCGGGACTAGCGGGATCTTTTTCCTCCTACGAGCAGTACTTC.

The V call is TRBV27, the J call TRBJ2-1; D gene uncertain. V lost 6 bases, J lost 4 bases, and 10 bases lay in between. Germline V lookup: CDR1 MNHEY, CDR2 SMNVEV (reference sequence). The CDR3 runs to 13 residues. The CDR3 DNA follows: TGTGCCAGCAGCCCTTACCAATACAATGAGCAGTTCTTC. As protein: CASSPYQYNEQFF.

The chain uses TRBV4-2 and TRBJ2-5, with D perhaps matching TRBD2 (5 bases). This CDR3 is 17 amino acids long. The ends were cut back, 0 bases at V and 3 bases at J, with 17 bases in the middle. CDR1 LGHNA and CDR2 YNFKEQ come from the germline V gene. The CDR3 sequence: CASSQELGSRNEETQYF. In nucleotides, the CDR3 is TGTGCCAGCAGCCAAGAGTTGGGGAGCAGGAATGAAGAGACCCAGTACTTC.

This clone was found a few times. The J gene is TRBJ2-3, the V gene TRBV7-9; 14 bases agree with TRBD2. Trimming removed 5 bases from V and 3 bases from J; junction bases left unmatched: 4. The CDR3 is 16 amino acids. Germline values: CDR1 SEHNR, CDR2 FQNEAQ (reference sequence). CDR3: CASSRGTSGRTDTQYF. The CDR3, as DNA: TGTGCCAGCAGCAGGGGGACTAGCGGGAGAACAGATACGCAGTATTTT.

As DNA, the CDR3 is TGTGCCAGCAGCTCTAACACCGGGGAGCTGTTTTTT. This gives the protein CASSSNTGELFF. The gene calls are TRBV9 and TRBJ2-2, with D unclear. The CDR3 is 12 residues long. Germline V gene lookup returns CDR1 SGDLS and CDR2 YYNGEE. Trimming removed 4 bases at V and 2 bases at J, with 3 bases between.

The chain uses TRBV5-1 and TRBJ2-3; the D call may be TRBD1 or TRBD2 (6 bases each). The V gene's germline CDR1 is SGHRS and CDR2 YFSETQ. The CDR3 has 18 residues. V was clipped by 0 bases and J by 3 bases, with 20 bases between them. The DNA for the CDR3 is TGCGCCAGCAGCTTGGCCCTAGGAGGGGGGTTGAGTACAGATACGCAGTATTTT. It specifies CASSLALGGGLSTDTQYF.

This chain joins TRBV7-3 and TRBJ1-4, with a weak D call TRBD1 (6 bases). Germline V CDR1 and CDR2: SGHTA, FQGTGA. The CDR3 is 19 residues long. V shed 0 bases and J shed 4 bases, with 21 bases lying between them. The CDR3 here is CASSLTSHILQGSNEKLFF. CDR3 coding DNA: TGTGCCAGCAGCTTAACATCCCATATATTACAGGGTAGTAATGAAAAACTGTTTTTT.

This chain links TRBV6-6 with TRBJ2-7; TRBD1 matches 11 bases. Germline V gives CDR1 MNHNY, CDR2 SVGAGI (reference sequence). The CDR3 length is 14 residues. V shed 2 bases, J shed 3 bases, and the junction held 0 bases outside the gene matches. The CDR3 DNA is TGTGCCAGCAGTTACGGGACAGGGGGCTACGAGCAGTACTTC. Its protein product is CASSYGTGGYEQYF.